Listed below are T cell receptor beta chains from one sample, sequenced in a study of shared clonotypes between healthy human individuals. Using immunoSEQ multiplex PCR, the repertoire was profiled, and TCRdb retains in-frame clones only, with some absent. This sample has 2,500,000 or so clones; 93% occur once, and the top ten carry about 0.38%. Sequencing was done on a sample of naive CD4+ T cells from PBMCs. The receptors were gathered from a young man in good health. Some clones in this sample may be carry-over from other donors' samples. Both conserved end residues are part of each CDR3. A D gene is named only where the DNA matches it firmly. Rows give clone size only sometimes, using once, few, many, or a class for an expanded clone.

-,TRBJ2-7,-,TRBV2,CASSAGRGAYEQYF,TGTGCCAGCAGTGCGGGACGGGGAGCCTACGAGCAGTACTTC
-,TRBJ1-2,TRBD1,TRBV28,CASAAGGDYGYTF,TGTGCCAGCGCGGCAGGGGGCGACTATGGCTACACCTTC
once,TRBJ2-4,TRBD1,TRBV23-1,CASRPRLKGTENIQYF,TGCGCCAGCCGCCCACGGTTAAAGGGGACAGAAAACATTCAGTACTTC
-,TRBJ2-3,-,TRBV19,CASSMWGARSTDTQYF,TGTGCCAGTAGTATGTGGGGGGCGCGCAGCACAGATACGCAGTATTTT
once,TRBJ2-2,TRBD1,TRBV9,CASSPWSRDRVHTGELFF,TGTGCCAGCAGCCCGTGGTCCCGGGACAGGGTGCACACCGGGGAGCTGTTTTTT
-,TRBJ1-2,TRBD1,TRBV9,CASSPTGGRGYTF,TGTGCCAGCAGCCCGACAGGGGGCCGTGGCTACACCTTC
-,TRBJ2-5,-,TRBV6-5,CASSYPGTGTQYF,TGTGCCAGCAGTTACCCCGGGACGGGGACCCAGTACTTC
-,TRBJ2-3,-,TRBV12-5,CASGGVPDTQYF,TGTGCTAGCGGTGGGGTCCCAGATACGCAGTATTTT
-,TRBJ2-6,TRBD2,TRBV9,CASSAGLAGDAGANVLTF,TGTGCCAGCAGTGCCGGACTAGCGGGAGATGCTGGGGCCAACGTCCTGACTTTC
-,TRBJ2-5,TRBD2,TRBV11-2,CASSSGSGGPQETQYF,TGTGCCAGCAGCTCCGGTAGCGGGGGACCGCAAGAGACCCAGTACTTC
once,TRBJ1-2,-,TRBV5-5,CASSPTDDYGYTF,TGTGCCAGCAGCCCGACAGACGACTATGGCTACACCTTC
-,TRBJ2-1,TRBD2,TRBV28,CAGQAESAGGPQEQFF,TGTGCCGGGCAGGCGGAGTCAGCGGGAGGGCCCCAAGAGCAGTTCTTC
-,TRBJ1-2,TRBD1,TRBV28,CASNRGQDYGYTF,TGTGCCAGCAACCGGGGACAGGACTATGGCTACACCTTC
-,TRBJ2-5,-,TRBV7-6,CASSTPRPGTQETQYF,TGTGCCAGCAGCACCCCCCGCCCGGGAACACAAGAGACCCAGTACTTC
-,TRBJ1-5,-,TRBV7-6,CASSRTGNSNQPQHF,TGTGCCAGCAGCCGCACAGGGAATAGCAATCAGCCCCAGCATTTT
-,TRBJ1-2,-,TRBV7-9,CASSPGPQGYGYTF,TGTGCCAGCAGCCCGGGTCCGCAGGGCTATGGCTACACCTTC
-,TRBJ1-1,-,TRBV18,CASSPGLPPNTEAFF,TGTGCCAGCTCACCGGGCCTCCCTCCTAACACTGAAGCTTTCTTT
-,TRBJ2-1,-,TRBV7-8,CASSLEGSYNEQFF,TGTGCCAGCAGCTTAGAGGGGTCCTACAATGAGCAGTTCTTC
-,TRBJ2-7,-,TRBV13,CASSLKGFGTGFFEQYF,TGTGCCAGCAGCCTCAAGGGTTTTGGCACAGGATTTTTCGAGCAGTACTTC
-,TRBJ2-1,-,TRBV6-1,CAVGQRAYNEQFF,TGTGCCGTCGGTCAGCGGGCCTACAATGAGCAGTTCTTC
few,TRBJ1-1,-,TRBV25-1,CASSVTRRAFF,TGTGCCAGCAGTGTTACGCGGAGGGCTTTCTTT
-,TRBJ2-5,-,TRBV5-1,CASRVTPQETQYF,TGCGCCAGCCGGGTTACTCCCCAGGAGACCCAGTACTTC
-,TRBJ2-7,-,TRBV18,CASSRQNDGQYF,TGTGCCAGCTCACGACAAAACGACGGGCAGTACTTC
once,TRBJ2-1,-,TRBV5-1,CASSLGLAHEQFF,TGCGCCAGCAGCTTGGGGCTAGCCCATGAGCAGTTCTTC
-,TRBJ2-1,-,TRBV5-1,CASSPGTVTYNEQFF,TGCGCCAGCAGCCCCGGGACCGTTACCTACAATGAGCAGTTCTTC
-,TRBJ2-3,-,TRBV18,CASSPGLGATDTQYF,TGTGCCAGCTCACCCGGACTGGGGGCCACAGATACGCAGTATTTT
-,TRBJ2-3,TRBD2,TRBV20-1,CSASGENTQYF,TGCAGCGCTAGCGGGGAAAACACGCAGTATTTT
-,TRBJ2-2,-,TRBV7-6,CASRVAANTGELFF,TGTGCCAGCCGGGTAGCCGCCAACACCGGGGAGCTGTTTTTT
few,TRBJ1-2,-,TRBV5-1,CASSLGQTYGYTF,TGCGCCAGCAGCTTGGGGCAGACCTATGGCTACACCTTC
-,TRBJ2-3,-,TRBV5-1,CASSLVGQVDTDTQYF,TGCGCCAGCAGCTTGGTTGGCCAGGTAGACACAGATACGCAGTATTTT
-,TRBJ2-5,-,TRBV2,CASIGDLHGEQYF,TGTGCCAGCATTGGCGACCTCCACGGTGAGCAGTACTTC
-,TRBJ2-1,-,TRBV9,CASSVESEQFF,TGTGCCAGCAGCGTAGAAAGTGAGCAGTTCTTC
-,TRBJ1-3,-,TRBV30,CAWSVGVGNTIYF,TGTGCCTGGAGTGTTGGGGTTGGAAACACCATATATTTT
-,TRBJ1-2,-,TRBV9,CASSVGGAGFGYTF,TGTGCCAGCAGCGTAGGGGGAGCAGGGTTCGGCTACACCTTC
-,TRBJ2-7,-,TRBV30,CAWKPVGSIYEQYF,TGTGCCTGGAAGCCCGTGGGTAGTATCTACGAGCAGTACTTC
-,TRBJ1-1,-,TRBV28,CASRVRGEAFF,TGTGCCAGCAGGGTCAGGGGTGAAGCTTTCTTT
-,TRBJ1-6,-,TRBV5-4,CASTLTRQGNNSPLHF,TGTGCCAGCACCTTAACGAGGCAGGGGAATAATTCACCCCTCCACTTT